Listed here are 25 T cell receptor delta chains from one sample, sequenced in a study of gammadelta T cells in human blood. TCRdb re-processed the RT-PCR reads via CATT. The table has more than 1,000 delta-chain clones, around 8.8% seen once. The specimen was non-Vgamma9Vdelta2 gamma-delta T cells from infant blood. Receptor source: a human donor.

The table lists this clone with a few counts. A read error is likely here: a far larger clone is one base away. This chain links TRDV1 with TRDJ1; 8 bases align to TRDD3. The CDR3 length is 21 residues. Germline CDR1 is TSWWSYY and CDR2 is QGS. CDR3 sequence (DNA): TGTGCTCTTGTGGAACTTACAATCTTCGGCCGTAGTGGGGGATCCACCGATAAACTCATCTTT. This gives the protein CALVELTIFGRSGGSTDKLIF.

As regards this clone: This probably arose from a read error, given a far larger clone one base away. V is TRAV38-2/DV8 and J is TRDJ1, with TRDD3 matching over 9 bases. With 0 bases clipped from V and 1 base from J, the junction kept 40 bases outside the gene matches. The CDR3 has 28 amino acids. The germline CDR1 and CDR2 sequences are TSESDYY and QEAYKQQN. CDR3 in amino acids: CAYRSARGVSLPTLLGDTVPTGTDKLIF. CDR3 bases: TGTGCTTATAGGAGCGCGCGGGGGGTATCCCTACCAACTTTACTGGGGGACACGGTTCCGACCGGCACCGATAAACTCATCTTT.

This clone turned up a few times. The chain combines TRDV1 with TRDJ1, with D perhaps TRDD2 or TRDD3 (7 bases each). Germline CDR1 TSWWSYY, CDR2 QGS. The CDR3 runs 19 residues. The V end lost 4 bases, the J end lost 1 base, and 25 bases lay between the germline ends. The CDR3 nucleotides read TGTGCTCTTGGGGCGTTCCTACTCGGATACGAATTAATCACCGATAAACTCATCTTT. This encodes CALGAFLLGYELITDKLIF.

This clone occurred a few times. Given a far larger clone just one base away, this is likely a sequencing read error. Other DNA sequences in the sample encode the same CDR3. The genes are TRDV2 and TRDJ1, with 9 bases aligning to TRDD3. Germline V gene lookup returns CDR1 GEAIGNYY and CDR2 EKD. The CDR3 extends over 15 amino acids. Trimming cost V 4 bases and J 0 bases; bases outside gene matches: 5. The CDR3 here is CACDPGGYYTDKLIF. CDR3 coding DNA: TGTGCCTGTGATCCGGGGGGATACTACACCGATAAACTCATCTTT.

As for this clone: A single base separates this from a much larger clone, so it may be a read error. The chain uses TRDV1 and TRDJ1; D is perhaps TRDD2 (9 bases). Germline V gives CDR1 TSWWSYY, CDR2 QGS. This CDR3 comprises 23 residues. Trimming pared 2 bases from V and 0 bases from J, leaving 34 bases between. CDR3 sequence reads: CALGESGPSYVWDTPLYTDKLIF. The DNA for the CDR3 is TGTGCTCTTGGGGAATCGGGGCCTTCCTACGTGTGGGATACGCCACTGTACACCGATAAACTCATCTTT.

Of note for this clone: With a much larger clone just one base away, this may be a read error. The rearrangement joins TRDV1 to TRDJ1; 9 bases line up with TRDD3. CDR1 and CDR2 from the germline V gene are TSWWSYY and QGS. The junction had 11 bases not matched to a gene; V was cut back by 6 bases and J by 3 bases. This CDR3 contains 16 residues. Here the CDR3 reads CALGDNRGGYPDKLIF. For the CDR3, the DNA is TGTGCTCTTGGAGATAATCGCGGGGGATACCCCGATAAACTCATCTTT.

Notes on this clone: With a far larger clone one base away, a read error is the likely cause. The V call is TRDV3, the J call TRDJ1; TRDD3 matches 13 bases. As TCRdb names no J gene, one was assigned here on the basis of a DNA match to germline. The CDR3 totals 20 residues. V was pared by 4 bases and J by 0 bases, with 20 bases of the junction left unmatched. Per the germline V gene, CDR1 is TVYSNPD and CDR2 is GDNSRS (reference sequence). The CDR3: CASNGSPVHWGIRYTDKLIF. The CDR3 DNA reads TGTGCCTCAAACGGATCTCCCGTTCACTGGGGGATACGCTACACCGATAAACTCATCTTT. The entire variable domain, with the rest obtained from reference TRDV3 and TRDJ1, is as follows: CDKVTQSSPDQTVASGSEVVLLCTYDTVYSNPDLFWYRIRPDYSFQFVFYGDNSRSEGADFTQGRFSVKHILTQKAFHLVISPVRTEDSATYYCASNGSPVHWGIRYTDKLIFGKGTRVTVEP.

In this sample, this clone is large. The rearrangement joins TRDV1 to TRDJ1; TRDD3 agrees at 11 bases. With V trimmed by 0 bases and J by 3 bases, 27 bases remained unmatched. The CDR3 loop spans 24 amino acids. Germline lookup yields CDR1 TSWWSYY and CDR2 QGS. CDR3 sequence: CALGELVPFRAGRRTGGYSDKLIF. The CDR3 DNA reads as TGTGCTCTTGGGGAACTAGTCCCCTTCCGCGCGGGTCGCCGTACTGGGGGATATTCCGATAAACTCATCTTT.

This clone is large by share. Other DNA sequences in this specimen translate into the identical CDR3. The chain couples TRDV1 to TRDJ1; a weak D match, TRDD3 (5 bases). Per the germline V gene, CDR1 is TSWWSYY and CDR2 is QGS. This CDR3 comprises 18 residues. V shed 4 bases and J shed 0 bases, with 21 bases lying between them. The CDR3 nucleotides are TGTGCTCTTGGGGGAACTAGGGGGGTCCCCGCTTACACCGATAAACTCATCTTT. As protein: CALGGTRGVPAYTDKLIF.

This clone was seen only a few times. The likely explanation is a read error, given a far larger clone one base away. The J gene is TRDJ1, the V gene TRAV29/DV5, with D unresolved. The CDR3 is 15 residues long. Germline-derived CDR1 and CDR2 are NSMFDY and ISSIKDK. The germline V and J ends were trimmed by 0 bases and 2 bases, with 14 bases remaining between them. In DNA form, the CDR3 reads TGTGCAGCAAGCGAAAGGAGGATTATAACCGATAAACTCATCTTT. This gives the protein CAASERRIITDKLIF.

This clone was recorded a few times. One base separates it from a far larger clone, so it is likely a read error. The V call is TRDV1, the J call TRDJ1; D may be TRDD2 or TRDD3 (7 bases each). The CDR3 is 22 residues long. CDR1 is TSWWSYY, CDR2 QGS, per germline. V was shortened by 5 bases and J by 0 bases, with 34 bases between the two germline ends. The CDR3 loop reads CALGNGVPTSCTGAHNTDKLIF. The CDR3 nucleotides read TGTGCTCTTGGGAACGGGGTTCCTACCTCCTGTACTGGGGCCCACAACACCGATAAACTCATCTTT.

This clone counts as large. The sample contains more than one DNA sequence encoding this CDR3. The rearrangement links TRDV1 to TRDJ4; 12 bases map to TRDD3. Germline values: CDR1 TSWWSYY, CDR2 QGS. The CDR3 has 24 residues. Trimming removed 0 bases from V and 0 bases from J; junction bases left unmatched: 26. CDR3 region: CALGELPRPSFRTGGYSFSRPLIF. The CDR3 DNA reads TGTGCTCTTGGGGAACTCCCTAGGCCTTCCTTTCGTACTGGGGGATACAGTTTTTCCAGACCCCTGATCTTT.

By its share, this clone is large. Distinct nucleotide sequences in the sample also encode this CDR3. This chain connects TRAV38-2/DV8 to TRDJ1, with 8 bases identical to TRDD3. Germline-derived CDR1 and CDR2 are TSESDYY and QEAYKQQN. The CDR3 is made up of 19 amino acids. V lost 2 bases, J lost 0 bases, and 15 bases stayed unmatched. The CDR3: CAYRRLTRDTRQYTDKLIF. The CDR3 DNA reads TGTGCTTATAGGAGGTTAACTCGGGATACGCGACAATACACCGATAAACTCATCTTT.

This clone was seen more than once but under ten times. A much larger clone differs from this one at a single base, so this may be a read error. J is TRDJ2 and V is TRDV1; possible D gene TRDD3, 6 bases. Germline CDR1 reads TSWWSYY; CDR2 reads QGS. There are 20 residues in the CDR3. In nucleotides, the CDR3 is TGTGCTCTTGGGGAAATAAAGCCGGGGATGTCTCAGGCTTTCACAGCACAACTCTTCTTT. It is translated as CALGEIKPGMSQAFTAQLFF.

This clone came up a few times. This sequence may be a read error, since a much larger clone differs from it by one base. This sequence joins TRDV1 and TRDJ1, with a tentative D call TRDD3 (6 bases). V gave up 2 bases and J gave up 0 bases, with 28 bases separating them. In germline, CDR1 is TSWWSYY, CDR2 QGS. The CDR3 extends over 21 amino acids. This chain's CDR3 is CALGESDYGGDPDPYTDKLIF. DNA for the CDR3: TGTGCTCTTGGGGAATCAGACTACGGTGGGGATCCTGACCCCTACACCGATAAACTCATCTTT.

This clone is labeled as medium-sized. The chain couples TRDV1 to TRDJ1; perhaps TRDD3 as D (5 bases). The germline V gene has CDR1 TSWWSYY and CDR2 QGS. Trimming removed 0 bases at V and 2 bases at J, with 16 bases between. The CDR3 runs to 17 residues. CDR3 nucleotides: TGTGCTCTTGGGGAACTGTCTCTGCCCCGGGGAACCGATAAACTCATCTTT. It is translated as CALGELSLPRGTDKLIF.

This clone was observed a few times. It is likely a read error: a sequence one base away is far more abundant. The chain uses TRDV1 and TRDJ1; 12 nucleotides agree with TRDD3. The germline V gene encodes CDR1 TSWWSYY and CDR2 QGS. This CDR3 is built from 18 residues. V gave up 9 bases and J gave up 0 bases; unmatched junction bases: 14. The CDR3 nucleotides are TGTGCTCTCAAATCCCTGGGGGATACGCAAAGGTACACCGATAAACTCATCTTT. It is translated as CALKSLGDTQRYTDKLIF.

This clone was seen more than once but under ten times. A much larger clonotype is one base distant, so this may be a read error. Other DNA sequences from this sample encode an identical CDR3 as well. The chain combines TRDV1 with TRDJ1; D might be TRDD3 (6 bases). Per the germline V gene, CDR1 is TSWWSYY and CDR2 is QGS. The CDR3 has 22 residues. The V end lost 2 bases, the J end lost 3 bases, and 34 bases lay between the germline ends. The CDR3 DNA reads as TGTGCTCTTGGGGAAACCTTACGTATCCCCTCATATCCCCTACTGGGTCCCGATAAACTCATCTTT. This translates into CALGETLRIPSYPLLGPDKLIF.

About this clone: A clone one base away is much larger, so this may be a read error. The chain employs TRDV1 and TRDJ1; 10 nucleotides match TRDD3. J lost 2 bases, V lost 0 bases, and 24 bases had no gene match. Germline CDR1 reads TSWWSYY; CDR2 reads QGS. This CDR3 is 23 amino acids long. DNA of the CDR3: TGTGCTCTTGGGGAACTAATGATTTGGGAACCACTCACGGGGGGGATACGAACCGATAAACTCATCTTT. Amino acids: CALGELMIWEPLTGGIRTDKLIF.

Within the sample, this clone is medium-sized. The V and J genes are TRAV38-2/DV8 and TRDJ1; the D gene could be TRDD2 or TRDD3 (7 bases each). Trimming removed 7 bases at V and 5 bases at J, with 21 bases between. CDR1 TSESDYY and CDR2 QEAYKQQN come from the germline V gene. The CDR3 loop spans 15 amino acids. The CDR3 sequence is CAYHSYPLGADKLIF. For the CDR3, the DNA is TGTGCTTATCATTCCTACCCGCTGGGGGCGGATAAACTCATCTTT.

In this sample, this clone is large. The chain combines TRDV1 with TRDJ1, with D uncertain. Germline CDR1 and CDR2: TSWWSYY and QGS. This CDR3 is 14 amino acids long. V lost 2 bases to trimming and J lost 3 bases, with 10 bases between them. The CDR3 coding sequence is TGTGCTCTTGGGGAAGAGGTTGGGCCCGATAAACTCATCTTT. Amino acid sequence: CALGEEVGPDKLIF.

By proportion, this clone is large. This sequence joins TRDV1 and TRDJ3; no clear D gene. Deletions cut 2 bases from V and 0 bases from J, with 8 bases between. This CDR3 spans 17 amino acids. CDR1 and CDR2 from the germline V gene are TSWWSYY and QGS. CDR3 nucleotides: TGTGCTCTTGGGGAATCTGGACCCTCCTGGGACACCCGACAGATGTTTTTC. Its protein is CALGESGPSWDTRQMFF.

About this clone itself: The likely explanation is a read error, given a far larger clone one base away. J is TRDJ1 and V is TRDV1, with 12 bases identical to TRDD3. TCRdb lists no J gene, so it was determined here by aligning the DNA to germline. CDR1 is TSWWSYY and CDR2 is QGS in the germline V gene. The CDR3 runs to 22 residues. J gave up 4 bases and V 5 bases, and 26 bases lay outside the gene matches. CDR3 in DNA: TGTGCTCTTGGGTACTCTTTTTTCCTGACCGTGTACTGGGGGATACAAAACGATAAACTCATCTTT. Translating it yields CALGYSFFLTVYWGIQNDKLIF.

Regarding this clone: This likely traces to a read error, being one base from a far larger clone. The gene calls are TRDV1 and TRDJ1; TRDD3 matches 9 bases. The germline V gene encodes CDR1 TSWWSYY and CDR2 QGS. The CDR3 sequence is 19 residues long. In DNA, the CDR3 is TGTGCTCTTAGGGAATTATTTCAACGCCAGAAACTGGGGGACGTTAAACTCATCTTT. Amino acids: CALRELFQRQKLGDVKLIF.

For this clone: A single base separates this from a much larger clone, so it may be a read error. The V and J genes are TRDV2 and TRDJ1; TRDD3 matches at 7 bases. The CDR3 is 19 amino acids. From germline, CDR1 is GEAIGNYY and CDR2 EKD. The V gene end was trimmed by 2 bases and the J gene end by 0 bases; junction bases not matched to a gene: 17. CDR3 sequence reads: CACDIQSQYWGPYTDKLIF. The CDR3, as DNA: TGTGCCTGTGACATCCAATCCCAATACTGGGGACCCTACACCGATAAACTCATCTTT.